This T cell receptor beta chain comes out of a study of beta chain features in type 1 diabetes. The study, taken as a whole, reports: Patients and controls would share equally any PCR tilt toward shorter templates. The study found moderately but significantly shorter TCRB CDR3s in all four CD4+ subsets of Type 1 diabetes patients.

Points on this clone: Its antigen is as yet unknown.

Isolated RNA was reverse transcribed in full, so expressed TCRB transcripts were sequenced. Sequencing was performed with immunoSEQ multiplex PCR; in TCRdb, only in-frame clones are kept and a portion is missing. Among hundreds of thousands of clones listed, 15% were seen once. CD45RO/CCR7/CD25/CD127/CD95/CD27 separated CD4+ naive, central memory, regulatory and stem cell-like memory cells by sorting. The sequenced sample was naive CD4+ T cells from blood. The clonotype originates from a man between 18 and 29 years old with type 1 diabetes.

CDR3 amino acids: CASSSLYSRGNSPLHF. The CDR3 DNA sequence: TGTGCCAGCAGCTCTCTATACTCTAGGGGGAATTCACCCCTCCACTTT. The chain carries TRBV11-2 and TRBJ1-6, with a possible D match to TRBD1 (6 bases). This CDR3 is 16 amino acids long. Germline values: CDR1 SGHAT, CDR2 FQNNGV. The V end lost 4 bases, the J end lost 7 bases, and 17 bases lay between the germline ends.